The entry below gives a single T cell receptor beta chain sequence along with its context. Antigen unknown. TCRdb keeps only in-frame clones here, not all; method: immunoSEQ multiplex PCR. This table holds roughly 2.1 million clones, more than 85% found once. The data are from a study of shared clonotypes between healthy human individuals. Looking at the study overall: CD4 naive and memory got three plates each, CD8 naive two, CD8 memory one. Findings and caveats of the study: Tissues were not sampled, only blood, and their repertoires likely differ. A reduction in generation probabilities was seen for non-shared clonotypes relative to those shared by all four donors. When naive CD4 clonotypes were compared across several donors, approximately 5% were shared.

This CDR3 has 15 residues. The V and J ends lost 2 bases and 4 bases, in that order; junction bases with no gene match: 6. CDR1 GTSNPN and CDR2 SVGIG come from the germline V gene (reference sequence). It was CD45RO-negative cells, positively selected for CCR7, that made up naive CD8 cells, with terminally differentiated effector memory CD45RA+ cells excluded. The clonotype was recovered from a man aged 18-30 years in good health. Some clones in this sample may be carry-over from other donors' samples. This chain links TRBV30 with TRBJ2-1; 9 nucleotides match TRBD1. The specimen was naive CD8+ T cells from PBMCs. CDR3 loop: CAWSPRDRAYNEQFF. The CDR3 nucleotides read TGTGCCTGGAGTCCCCGGGACAGGGCTTACAATGAGCAGTTCTTC.